This T cell receptor beta chain derives from a study of T cell clonality in common variable immunodeficiency. At least ten counts were recorded for this clone. Its antigen remains unknown. Sequencing ends 3 residues short of the CDR3 end; the germline J gene provides the rest. Study-level results: Reportedly, TCR beta sequences from common variable immunodeficiency showed fewer deletions and N-nucleotide insertions. Links between repertoire features and CVID complications were heterogeneity-limited.

Heparinized whole blood, about 5 to 8.5 ml, came from each donor. This table comes from immunoSEQ multiplex PCR, and its TCRdb copy is limited to in-frame clones, with some not included. Listed for the sample are over 15,000 clones, none seen a single time. V lost 2 bases, J lost 4 bases, and 6 bases stayed unmatched. This CDR3 contains 15 residues. Germline V CDR1 and CDR2: SGHDN, FVKESK. Sequenced: peripheral blood mononuclear cells. The J gene is TRBJ2-7, the V gene TRBV14, with 9 bases identical to TRBD2. This sequence was found in a human donor with common variable immunodeficiency. The CDR3 bases that were read are TGTGCCAGCAGCCAAAGACCGGGACTAGCATACGAG. Translated, it gives CASSQRPGLAYE. The entire CDR3 protein is CASSQRPGLAYEQYF. Together with reference TRBV14 and TRBJ2-7, the CDR3 gives the full variable domain: EAGVTQFPSHSVIEKGQTVTLRCDPISGHDNLYWYRRVMGKEIKFLLHFVKESKQDESGMPNNRFLAERTGGTYSTLKVQPAELEDSGVYFCASSQRPGLAYEQYFGPGTRLTVT.